A single sample is the source of the 20 T cell receptor beta chains below, sequenced in a study of cytomegalovirus exposure and HLA in healthy donors. The PCR had 60 Vbeta and 13 Jbeta primers. The assay was immunoSEQ multiplex PCR, and TCRdb's table has in-frame clones only and misses some. The table records about 130,000 clones, roughly 79% of them present only once. Sequencing was carried out using PBMCs. Every receptor here comes from a woman aged 35 to 49 in good health and CMV-seronegative.

This clone came up a few times. The gene calls are TRBV2 and TRBJ2-1, with a weak D call TRBD1 (5 bases). CDR1 SNHLY and CDR2 FYNNEI come from the germline V gene. With 7 bases removed from V and 1 base from J, the gap between germline ends came to 17 bases. The CDR3 consists of 16 residues. The CDR3 loop is CASTFKTGGSYNEQFF. CDR3 coding DNA: TGTGCCAGCACTTTTAAAACAGGCGGTTCCTACAATGAGCAGTTCTTC.

The rearrangement joins TRBV6-5 to TRBJ2-5, with 7 bases lining up with TRBD1. With 0 bases clipped from V and 2 bases from J, the junction kept 6 bases outside the gene matches. CDR1 is MNHEY and CDR2 is SVGAGI in the germline V gene. The CDR3 is made up of 16 amino acids. The CDR3 sequence is CASSYSRTGGQETQYF. The DNA for the CDR3 is TGTGCCAGCAGTTACTCCCGGACAGGAGGTCAAGAGACCCAGTACTTC.

The J gene is TRBJ1-5, the V gene TRBV9; D is possibly TRBD1 (6 bases). CDR3 size: 15 residues. Trimming pared 0 bases from V and 8 bases from J, leaving 15 bases between. The germline V gene has CDR1 SGDLS and CDR2 YYNGEE. The CDR3 coding sequence is TGTGCCAGCAGCGTAGGGGGGACATCTCACGAGCCCCAGCATTTT. This encodes CASSVGGTSHEPQHF.

The CDR3 is CASTGDLDSPLHF. The CDR3 DNA reads TGTGCCAGCACAGGGGATTTGGATTCACCCCTCCACTTT. This chain uses TRBV18 with TRBJ1-6; TRBD1 matches at 7 bases. Germline-derived CDR1 and CDR2 are KGHSH and LQKENI. The CDR3 consists of 13 residues. The trim removed 8 bases at V and 8 bases at J, leaving 6 bases unmatched.

This rearrangement joins TRBV29-1 to TRBJ1-2; tentatively, D is TRBD1 (6 bases). The V gene's germline CDR1 is SQVTM and CDR2 ANQGSEA. The CDR3 has 12 amino acids. Trimming took 7 bases from V and 8 from J, leaving 17 bases between them. CDR3 protein: CSAKTGLSGYTF. CDR3 in DNA: TGCAGCGCTAAAACAGGGTTGAGCGGCTACACCTTC.

The chain joins TRBV7-8 to TRBJ2-1; 7 bases map to TRBD2. Germline V gene sequence: CDR1 SGHVS, CDR2 FQNEAQ. V was clipped by 4 bases and J by 12 bases; unmatched bases: 6. CDR3 size: 12 residues. The CDR3 here is CASSSGGGWQFF. The CDR3 region has the DNA TGTGCCAGCAGCTCGGGGGGAGGATGGCAGTTCTTC.

The chain employs TRBV27 and TRBJ2-1; 10 nucleotides agree with TRBD2. J lost 9 bases, V lost 0 bases, and 5 bases had no gene match. Looked up from germline, CDR1 is MNHEY and CDR2 is SMNVEV (reference sequence). There are 15 residues in the CDR3. The CDR3 sequence: CASSLSALAGVEQFF. The CDR3 coding sequence is TGTGCCAGCAGTTTATCGGCCCTAGCGGGAGTTGAGCAGTTCTTC.

The V call is TRBV5-1, the J call TRBJ2-5, with 9 bases fitting TRBD2. The germline CDR1 and CDR2 sequences are SGHRS and YFSETQ. There are 14 residues in the CDR3. Germline trimming cut 1 base from V and 5 bases from J; bases unmatched to any gene: 3. CDR3 loop: CASSLTSGRETQYF. The CDR3 DNA is TGCGCCAGCAGCTTGACTAGCGGGCGGGAGACCCAGTACTTC.

The gene calls are TRBV5-5 and TRBJ1-5; perhaps TRBD1 as D (6 bases). V was cut by 5 bases and J by 5 bases, with 11 bases left in between. Germline CDR1 is SGHKS and CDR2 is YYEKEE (reference sequence). This CDR3 has 13 residues. The CDR3 loop reads CASSYSGDQPQHF. CDR3 in DNA: TGTGCCAGCAGTTATTCAGGGGATCAGCCCCAGCATTTT. Using reference TRBV5-5 and TRBJ1-5 for the parts outside the CDR3, the full variable domain is DAGVTQSPTHLIKTRGQQVTLRCSPISGHKSVSWYQQVLGQGPQFIFQYYEKEERGRGNFPDRFSARQFPNYSSELNVNALLLGDSALYLCASSYSGDQPQHFGDGTRLSIL.

The chain employs TRBV30 and TRBJ2-2, with 14 bases lining up with TRBD2. The germline V gene has CDR1 GTSNPN and CDR2 SVGIG (reference sequence). CDR3 length: 19 amino acids. Germline trimming cut 3 bases from V and 1 base from J; bases unmatched to any gene: 10. The chain's CDR3 is CAWSDPTGTSGGNTGELFF. For the CDR3, the DNA is TGTGCCTGGAGCGATCCTACCGGGACTAGCGGGGGGAACACCGGGGAGCTGTTTTTT.

V and J are TRBV6-1 and TRBJ2-1; 7 bases line up with TRBD2. Trimming removed 5 bases from V and 7 bases from J; junction bases left unmatched: 5. CDR3 size: 13 residues. Germline CDR1 is MNHNS and CDR2 is SASEGT. This chain's CDR3 is CASSLGGINEQFF. The CDR3 DNA reads as TGTGCCAGCAGTCTCGGGGGGATTAATGAGCAGTTCTTC.

V usage is TRBV5-4 and J usage is TRBJ2-7, with 8 nucleotides matching TRBD1. The junction had 4 bases not matched to a gene; V was cut back by 3 bases and J by 5 bases. The CDR3 contains 13 residues. Per germline, CDR1 SGHNT and CDR2 YYREEE (reference sequence). The CDR3 loop reads CASSSDRDDEQYF. In DNA, the CDR3 is TGTGCCAGCAGCTCGGACAGGGACGACGAGCAGTACTTC.

This clone was seen once. This sequence joins TRBV5-1 and TRBJ2-7; 7 bases align to TRBD1. This CDR3 has 14 amino acids. V gave up 4 bases and J gave up 1 base; unmatched junction bases: 5. The germline V gene encodes CDR1 SGHRS and CDR2 YFSETQ. The CDR3 DNA is TGCGCCAGCAGCACCGGGACAGTGTCCTACGAGCAGTACTTC. This translates into CASSTGTVSYEQYF.

The chain has TRBV5-1 and TRBJ2-5, with 8 bases that match TRBD2. CDR3 length: 17 residues. Germline V gives CDR1 SGHRS, CDR2 YFSETQ. V was clipped by 4 bases and J by 0 bases; unmatched bases: 11. CDR3 region: CASSLSEAGGHQETQYF. CDR3 DNA: TGCGCCAGCAGCCTTTCCGAGGCGGGGGGACACCAAGAGACCCAGTACTTC.

A note on this clone: One end of the junction fails to match germline, which may point to a read error. V gene TRBV4-2 combines with J gene TRBJ2-1; 8 nucleotides align to TRBD2. Germline lookup yields CDR1 LGHNA and CDR2 YNFKEQ. The CDR3 runs 16 residues. The CDR3 DNA reads as TGTGCCAGCAGTCAAGATCGGAGCGGGAGTATGGATGAGCAGTTCTTC. It specifies CASSQDRSGSMDEQFF.

CDR3 in amino acids: CAISEFNTDTQYF. The CDR3 coding sequence is TGTGCCATCAGTGAGTTCAACACAGATACGCAGTATTTT. The chain has TRBV10-3 and TRBJ2-3; the D is unclear. CDR1 and CDR2 (germline): ENHRY, SYGVKD. The CDR3 covers 13 residues. The ends were cut back, 1 base at V and 2 bases at J, with 4 bases in the middle.

This clone has more than one count but fewer than ten. The CDR3 DNA follows: TGTGCCAGCAGGGAGCGGGGGACTTCCTACGAGCAGTACTTC. This translates into CASRERGTSYEQYF. The gene calls are TRBV4-2 and TRBJ2-7; 8 bases are shared with TRBD2. V lost 6 bases and J lost 1; bases outside the gene matches: 5. The CDR3 consists of 14 residues. Germline lookup yields CDR1 LGHNA and CDR2 YNFKEQ.

V usage is TRBV18 and J usage is TRBJ2-1; TRBD1 matches 7 bases. V shed 4 bases and J 6 bases; nucleotides not matched to a gene: 6. There are 14 residues in the CDR3. Germline assignment: CDR1 KGHSH and CDR2 LQKENI. The CDR3 coding sequence is TGTGCCAGCTCACGACAGGGTGAGCCCAATGAGCAGTTCTTC. Protein: CASSRQGEPNEQFF.

The gene calls are TRBV28 and TRBJ2-7, with 8 bases that match TRBD1. Germline V gives CDR1 MDHEN, CDR2 SYDVKM. J was trimmed by 4 bases and V by 8 bases; bases with no gene match: 1. The CDR3 is made up of 11 amino acids. The CDR3 coding sequence is TGTGCCAGCGACAGGGGTTACGAGCAGTACTTC. Translated: CASDRGYEQYF. The full variable domain, with the rest looked up from reference TRBV28 and TRBJ2-7, is DVKVTQSSRYLVKRTGEKVFLECVQDMDHENMFWYRQDPGLGLRLIYFSYDVKMKEKGDIPEGYSVSREKKERFSLILESASTNQTSMYLCASDRGYEQYFGPGTRLTVT.

This clone appeared a few times. V and J are TRBV5-6 and TRBJ2-1; 9 bases are a match to TRBD2. Germline lookup yields CDR1 SGHDT and CDR2 YYEEEE. Unmatched junction bases numbered 5, after V lost 4 bases and J lost 3 bases. The CDR3 consists of 15 residues. CDR3 protein: CASSPGLAIYNEQFF. CDR3 bases: TGTGCCAGCAGCCCCGGACTAGCGATCTACAATGAGCAGTTCTTC.